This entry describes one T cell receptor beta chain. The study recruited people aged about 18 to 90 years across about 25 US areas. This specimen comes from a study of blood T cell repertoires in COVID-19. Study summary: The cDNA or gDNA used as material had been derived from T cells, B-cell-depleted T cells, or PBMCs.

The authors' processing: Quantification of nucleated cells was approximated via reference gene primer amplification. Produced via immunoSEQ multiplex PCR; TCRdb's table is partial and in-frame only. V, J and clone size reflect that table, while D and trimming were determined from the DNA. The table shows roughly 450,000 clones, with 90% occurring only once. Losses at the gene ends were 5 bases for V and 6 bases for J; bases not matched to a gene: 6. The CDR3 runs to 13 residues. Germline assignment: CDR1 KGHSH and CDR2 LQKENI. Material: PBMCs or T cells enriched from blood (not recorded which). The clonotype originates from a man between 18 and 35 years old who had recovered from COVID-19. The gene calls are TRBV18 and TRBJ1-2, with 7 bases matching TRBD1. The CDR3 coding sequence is TGTGCCAGCTCAACCGGGACAGATAATGGCTACACCTTC. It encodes CASSTGTDNGYTF.